The 8 T cell receptor beta chains below come from one sample, sequenced in a study of blood T cell repertoires in COVID-19. Sequencing was performed with immunoSEQ multiplex PCR; in TCRdb, only in-frame clones are kept and a portion is missing. The sample records around 200,000 clones, approximately 78% being singletons. The source material was peripheral blood. The receptors were gathered from a woman aged 80 or over with acute or convalescent COVID-19.

CDR3 loop: CASSMSGAQDTQYF. As DNA, the CDR3 is TGTGCCAGTAGTATGTCTGGAGCGCAAGATACGCAGTATTTT. The chain combines TRBV19 with TRBJ2-3, with D unresolved. The length of the CDR3 is 14 residues. The germline CDR1 and CDR2 sequences are LNHDA and SQIVND (reference sequence). V was clipped by 3 bases and J by 5 bases, with 12 bases between them.

This clone turned up a few times. This rearrangement joins TRBV6-2 or TRBV6-3 to TRBJ2-5; D gene ambiguous. There are 14 residues in the CDR3. The V gene's germline CDR1 is MNHEY and CDR2 SVGEGT. Deletions cut 6 bases from V and 4 bases from J, with 15 bases between. CDR3 protein: CASSLRSGGETQYF. CDR3 nucleotide sequence: TGTGCCAGCAGCCTAAGGTCGGGTGGAGAGACCCAGTACTTC.

This rearrangement joins TRBV7-9 to TRBJ1-6, with 7 bases matching TRBD1. Trimming at V came to 1 base and at J to 8 bases, leaving 8 bases not matched to a gene. The CDR3 totals 16 residues. Germline lookup yields CDR1 SEHNR and CDR2 FQNEAQ (reference sequence). The CDR3 coding sequence is TGTGCCAGCAGCTTAGGCACAGGGGCTGCTTATTCACCCCTCCACTTT. This gives the protein CASSLGTGAAYSPLHF.

CDR3 DNA sequence: TGTGCCTGGAGTACAGGGAACTATGGCTACACCTTC. Translation gives CAWSTGNYGYTF. The gene calls are TRBV30 and TRBJ1-2, with D tentatively TRBD1 (6 bases). With 2 bases removed from V and 2 bases from J, the gap between germline ends came to 6 bases. The CDR3 is 12 residues long. Germline-derived CDR1 and CDR2 are GTSNPN and SVGIG (reference sequence).

The chain has TRBV30 and TRBJ1-3; 7 nucleotides line up with TRBD1. The CDR3 runs to 15 residues. V shed 0 bases, J shed 2 bases, and the junction held 4 bases outside the gene matches. Germline loops: CDR1 GTSNPN, CDR2 SVGIG (reference sequence). CDR3 residues: CAWSVLQGAGNTIYF. DNA of the CDR3: TGTGCCTGGAGTGTGCTCCAGGGGGCTGGAAACACCATATATTTT.

The CDR3 spells CASSPGKQSYEQYF. CDR3 bases: TGTGCCAGCTCACCCGGGAAGCAGAGTTACGAGCAGTACTTC. The chain combines TRBV18 with TRBJ2-7; maybe TRBD2 (5 bases). V was cut by 3 bases and J by 4 bases, with 13 bases left in between. This CDR3 is built from 14 residues. Germline loops: CDR1 KGHSH, CDR2 LQKENI.

V gene TRBV5-1 combines with J gene TRBJ1-4; TRBD1 agrees at 8 bases. CDR3 size: 15 residues. CDR1 is SGHRS, CDR2 YFSETQ, per germline. The V and J ends lost 0 bases and 6 bases, in that order; junction bases with no gene match: 4. CDR3 in DNA: TGCGCCAGCAGCTTGGCCACGACAGGGGATGAAAAACTGTTTTTT. It codes for CASSLATTGDEKLFF.

The CDR3 coding sequence is TGTGCCAGTCAGTCTCGGACATGGCGAGAGACCCAGTACTTC. Translation: CASQSRTWRETQYF. The chain is built from TRBV28 and TRBJ2-5; D may be TRBD1 (5 bases). The germline gives CDR1 MDHEN, CDR2 SYDVKM. CDR3 length: 14 residues. The V gene lost 9 bases and the J gene lost 4 bases, with 18 bases spanning the gap.